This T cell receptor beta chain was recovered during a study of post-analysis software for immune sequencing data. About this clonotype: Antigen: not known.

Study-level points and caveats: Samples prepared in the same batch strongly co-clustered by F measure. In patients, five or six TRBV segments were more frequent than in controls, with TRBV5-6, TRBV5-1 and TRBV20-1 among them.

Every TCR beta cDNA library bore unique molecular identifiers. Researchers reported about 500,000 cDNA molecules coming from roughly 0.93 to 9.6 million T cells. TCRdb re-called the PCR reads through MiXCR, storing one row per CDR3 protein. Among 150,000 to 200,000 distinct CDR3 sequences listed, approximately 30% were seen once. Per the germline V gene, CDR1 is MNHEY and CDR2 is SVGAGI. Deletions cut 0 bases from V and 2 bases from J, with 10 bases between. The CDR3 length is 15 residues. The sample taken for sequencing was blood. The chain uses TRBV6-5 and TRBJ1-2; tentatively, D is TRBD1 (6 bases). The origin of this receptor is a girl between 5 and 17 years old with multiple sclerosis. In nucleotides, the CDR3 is TGTGCCAGCAGTTACTCGCGGACAGCGAACTATGGCTACACCTTC. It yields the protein CASSYSRTANYGYTF.